The next 10 T cell receptor beta chains were all read from a single sample in a study of response to subunit inactivated influenza vaccine. Via MiXCR, TCRdb re-called the RT-PCR reads, giving one row per CDR3 protein. The top ten hold roughly 12% of the sample, which has about 650,000 distinct CDR3 sequences, 15% to 19% seen once. Sequenced material: PBMCs from blood, taken roughly 13 days after vaccination. The receptor set was obtained from a man aged 45-60 years who received an inactivated influenza vaccine.

This clonotype was seen only a few times. This chain connects TRBV20-1 to TRBJ2-1; 7 nucleotides match TRBD2. Germline CDR1 reads DFQATT; CDR2 reads SNEGSKA (reference sequence). The CDR3 contains 16 residues. V was pared by 5 bases and J by 8 bases, with 18 bases of the junction left unmatched. The CDR3 loop is CSAGLLSGGSTDEQFF. For the CDR3, the DNA is TGCAGTGCTGGACTTCTGTCGGGCGGGAGTACAGATGAGCAGTTCTTC.

V is TRBV11-1 and J is TRBJ2-2; D unclear. Deletions cut 0 bases from V and 5 bases from J, with 7 bases between. CDR1 and CDR2 (germline): SGHAT, FQDESV (reference sequence). The CDR3 runs to 14 residues. This CDR3 reads CASSLATMTGELFF. CDR3 nucleotide sequence: TGTGCCAGCAGCTTAGCGACGATGACCGGGGAGCTGTTTTTT.

This clonotype was recorded a few times. The chain combines TRBV7-8 with TRBJ2-1; either TRBD1 or TRBD2 may supply D (6 bases each). The CDR3 extends over 16 amino acids. Germline V lookup: CDR1 SGHVS, CDR2 FQNEAQ. The germline V and J ends were trimmed by 5 bases and 4 bases, with 18 bases remaining between them. The DNA of the CDR3 is TGTGCCAGCAGCCCCGGGGGAGTGAGGGGGTACAATGAGCAGTTCTTC. Protein sequence: CASSPGGVRGYNEQFF.

The table lists this clonotype with a few counts. The chain links TRBV7-2 to TRBJ2-7; either TRBD1 or TRBD2 may fit D (5 bases each). CDR1 and CDR2 (germline): SGHTA, FQGNSA. The CDR3 contains 15 residues. V shed 5 bases and J shed 0 bases, with 14 bases lying between them. CDR3 loop: CASSPGFGVSYEQYF. CDR3 nucleotide sequence: TGTGCCAGCAGCCCAGGGTTCGGGGTCTCCTACGAGCAGTACTTC.

V and J are TRBV15 and TRBJ2-7, with D perhaps matching TRBD2 (6 bases). The CDR3 has 13 residues. Trimming removed 0 bases from V and 7 bases from J, with 10 bases in between. Germline V gene sequence: CDR1 LNHNV, CDR2 YYDKDF (reference sequence). Here the CDR3 DNA reads TGTGCCACCAGCAGAGATCGCGGGGAGGAGCAGTACTTC. Its translation is CATSRDRGEEQYF.

The chain has TRBV20-1 and TRBJ2-3, with a possible D match to TRBD1 (6 bases). Germline V gene lookup returns CDR1 DFQATT and CDR2 SNEGSKA (reference sequence). Trimming removed 6 bases at V and 1 base at J, with 17 bases between. The CDR3 length is 15 residues. CDR3 coding DNA: TGCAGTGCCGAAAGGACAGTCGGACGCACAGATACGCAGTATTTT. Amino acids: CSAERTVGRTDTQYF.

CDR3 amino acids: CATSDTIWPYEQYF. In nucleotides, the CDR3 is TGTGCCACCAGTGACACTATTTGGCCCTACGAGCAGTACTTC. V and J are TRBV24-1 and TRBJ2-7, with no clear D. Trimming took 4 bases from V and 2 from J, leaving 11 bases between them. CDR3 length equals 14 residues. Germline CDR1 and CDR2: KGHDR and SFDVKD.

The chain combines TRBV6-2 or TRBV6-3 with TRBJ2-5, with D possibly TRBD1 on 6 matching bases. CDR3 length: 17 residues. Trimming removed 5 bases at V and 0 bases at J, with 19 bases between. Germline values: CDR1 MNHEY, CDR2 SVGEGT. The CDR3 loop reads CASSPTWGQVYQETQYF. The DNA for the CDR3 is TGTGCCAGCAGTCCTACTTGGGGACAAGTGTACCAAGAGACCCAGTACTTC.

This clonotype was counted only a few times. This chain joins TRBV20-1 and TRBJ2-4, with 9 bases aligning to TRBD1. V lost 6 bases to trimming and J lost 14 bases; unmatched junction nucleotides: 8. Germline-derived CDR1 and CDR2 are DFQATT and SNEGSKA (reference sequence). The CDR3 loop spans 11 amino acids. The CDR3 loop is CSANLRDREYF. The CDR3 DNA is TGCAGTGCAAATCTCCGGGACAGGGAGTACTTC.

This chain uses TRBV5-1 with TRBJ2-1, with 7 bases fitting TRBD1. V was pared by 1 base and J by 9 bases, with 10 bases of the junction left unmatched. Looked up from germline, CDR1 is SGHRS and CDR2 is YFSETQ. The CDR3 runs 15 residues. CDR3 coding DNA: TGCGCCAGCAGCTTGATAGGCGACAGGGTGCGTGAGCAGTTCTTC. It encodes CASSLIGDRVREQFF. Drawing the rest from reference TRBV5-1 and TRBJ2-1, the complete variable domain is KAGVTQTPRYLIKTRGQQVTLSCSPISGHRSVSWYQQTPGQGLQFLFEYFSETQRNKGNFPGRFSGRQFSNSRSEMNVSTLELGDSALYLCASSLIGDRVREQFFGPGTRLTVL.